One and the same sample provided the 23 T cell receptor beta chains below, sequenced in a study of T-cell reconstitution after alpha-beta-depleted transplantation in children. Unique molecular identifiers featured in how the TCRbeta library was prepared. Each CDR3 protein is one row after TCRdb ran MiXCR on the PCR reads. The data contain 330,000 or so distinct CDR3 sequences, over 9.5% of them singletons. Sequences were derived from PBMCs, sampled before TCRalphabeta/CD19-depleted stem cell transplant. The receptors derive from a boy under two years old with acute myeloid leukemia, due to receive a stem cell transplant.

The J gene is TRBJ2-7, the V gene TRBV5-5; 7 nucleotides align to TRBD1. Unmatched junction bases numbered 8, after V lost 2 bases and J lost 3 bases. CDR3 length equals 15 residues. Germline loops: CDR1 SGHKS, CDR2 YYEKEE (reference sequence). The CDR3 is CASSLLDRAYYEQYF. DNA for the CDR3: TGTGCCAGCAGCTTACTCGACAGGGCTTACTACGAGCAGTACTTC.

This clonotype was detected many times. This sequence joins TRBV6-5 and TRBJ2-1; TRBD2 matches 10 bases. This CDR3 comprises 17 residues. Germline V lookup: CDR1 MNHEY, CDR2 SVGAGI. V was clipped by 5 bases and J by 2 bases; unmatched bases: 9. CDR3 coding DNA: TGTGCCAGCAGTCCTACCTTAGCGGGAGGTACCTACAATGAGCAGTTCTTC. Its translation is CASSPTLAGGTYNEQFF.

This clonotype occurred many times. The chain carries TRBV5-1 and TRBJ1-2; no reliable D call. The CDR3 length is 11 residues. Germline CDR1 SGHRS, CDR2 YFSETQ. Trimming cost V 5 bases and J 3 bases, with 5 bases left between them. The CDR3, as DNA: TGCGCCAGCAGGCAGGACTATGGCTACACCTTC. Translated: CASRQDYGYTF. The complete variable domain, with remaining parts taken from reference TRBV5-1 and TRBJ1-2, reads KAGVTQTPRYLIKTRGQQVTLSCSPISGHRSVSWYQQTPGQGLQFLFEYFSETQRNKGNFPGRFSGRQFSNSRSEMNVSTLELGDSALYLCASRQDYGYTFGSGTRLTVV.

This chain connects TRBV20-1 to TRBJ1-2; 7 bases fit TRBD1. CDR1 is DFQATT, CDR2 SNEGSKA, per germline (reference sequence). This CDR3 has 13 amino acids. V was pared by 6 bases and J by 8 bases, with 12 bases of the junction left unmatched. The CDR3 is CSAVRQGMGGYTF. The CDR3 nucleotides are TGCAGTGCCGTCCGACAGGGTATGGGCGGCTACACCTTC.

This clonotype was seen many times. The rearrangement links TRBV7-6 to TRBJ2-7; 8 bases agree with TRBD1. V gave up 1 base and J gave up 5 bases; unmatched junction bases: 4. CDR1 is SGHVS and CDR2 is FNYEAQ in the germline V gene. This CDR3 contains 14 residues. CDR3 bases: TGTGCCAGCAGCTTAGGGACAGGGCTAGACGAGCAGTACTTC. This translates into CASSLGTGLDEQYF.

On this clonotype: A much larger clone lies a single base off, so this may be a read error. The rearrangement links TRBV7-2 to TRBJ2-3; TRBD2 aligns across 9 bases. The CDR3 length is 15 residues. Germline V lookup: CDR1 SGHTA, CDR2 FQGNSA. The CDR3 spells CARSFRGRGTDTQYF. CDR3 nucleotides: TGTGCCCGCAGCTTTCGCGGGAGGGGAACAGATACGCAGTATTTT.

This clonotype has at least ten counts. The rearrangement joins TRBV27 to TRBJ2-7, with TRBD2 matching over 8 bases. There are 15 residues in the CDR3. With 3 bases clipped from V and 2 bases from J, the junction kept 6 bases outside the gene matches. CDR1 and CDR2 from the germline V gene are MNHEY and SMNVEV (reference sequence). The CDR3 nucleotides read TGTGCCAGCAGTTTGGGCGGGGGGCTACCCTACGAGCAGTACTTC. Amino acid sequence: CASSLGGGLPYEQYF.

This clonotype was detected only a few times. CDR3 bases: TGTGCCAGCAGCGGTGTACATGGGCCCTTAACCGGGGAGCTGTTTTTT. The encoded protein is CASSGVHGPLTGELFF. The J gene is TRBJ2-2, the V gene TRBV9, with unresolved D. Germline CDR1 reads SGDLS; CDR2 reads YYNGEE. Trimming cost V 3 bases and J 5 bases, with 17 bases left between them. The CDR3 sequence is 16 residues long. The entire variable domain, with the rest obtained from reference TRBV9 and TRBJ2-2, is as follows: DSGVTQTPKHLITATGQRVTLRCSPRSGDLSVYWYQQSLDQGLQFLIQYYNGEERAKGNILERFSAQQFPDLHSELNLSSLELGDSALYFCASSGVHGPLTGELFFGEGSRLTVL.

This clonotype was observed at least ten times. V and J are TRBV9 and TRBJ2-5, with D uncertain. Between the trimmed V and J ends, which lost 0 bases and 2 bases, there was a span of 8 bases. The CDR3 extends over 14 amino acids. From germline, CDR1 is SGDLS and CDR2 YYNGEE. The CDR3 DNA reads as TGTGCCAGCAGCGTAGATAACGGACAAGAGACCCAGTACTTC. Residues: CASSVDNGQETQYF. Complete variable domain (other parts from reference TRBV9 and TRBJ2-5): DSGVTQTPKHLITATGQRVTLRCSPRSGDLSVYWYQQSLDQGLQFLIQYYNGEERAKGNILERFSAQQFPDLHSELNLSSLELGDSALYFCASSVDNGQETQYFGPGTRLLVL.

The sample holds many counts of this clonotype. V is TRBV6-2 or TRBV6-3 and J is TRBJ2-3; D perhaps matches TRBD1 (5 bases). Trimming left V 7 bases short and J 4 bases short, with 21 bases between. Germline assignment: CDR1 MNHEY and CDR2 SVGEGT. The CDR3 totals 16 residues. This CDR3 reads CASTYRGPWFADTQYF. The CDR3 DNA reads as TGTGCCAGCACTTATAGGGGTCCGTGGTTTGCAGATACGCAGTATTTT.

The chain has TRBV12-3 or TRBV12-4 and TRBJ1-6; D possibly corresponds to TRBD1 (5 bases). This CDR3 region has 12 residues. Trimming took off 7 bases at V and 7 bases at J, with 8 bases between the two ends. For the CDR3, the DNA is TGTGCCAGCACCCACAGGAATTCACCCCTCCACTTT. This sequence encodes CASTHRNSPLHF.

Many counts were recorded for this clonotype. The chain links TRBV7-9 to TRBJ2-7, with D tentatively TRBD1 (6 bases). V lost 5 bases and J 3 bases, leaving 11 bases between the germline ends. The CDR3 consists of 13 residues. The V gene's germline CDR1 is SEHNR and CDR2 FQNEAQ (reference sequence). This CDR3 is CASSEDRHYEQYF. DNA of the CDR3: TGTGCCAGCAGCGAGGACAGACACTACGAGCAGTACTTC.

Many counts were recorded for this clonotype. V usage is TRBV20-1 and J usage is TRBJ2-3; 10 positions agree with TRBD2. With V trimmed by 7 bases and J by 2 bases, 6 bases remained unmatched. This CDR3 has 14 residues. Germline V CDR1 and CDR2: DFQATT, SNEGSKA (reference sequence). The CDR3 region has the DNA TGCAGTGGGCATAGCGGGGGGAACACAGATACGCAGTATTTT. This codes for CSGHSGGNTDTQYF.

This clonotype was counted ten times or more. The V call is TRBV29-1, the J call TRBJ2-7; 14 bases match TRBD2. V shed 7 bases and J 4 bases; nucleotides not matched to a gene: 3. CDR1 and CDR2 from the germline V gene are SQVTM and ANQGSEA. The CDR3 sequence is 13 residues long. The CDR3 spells CSGGTSGSYEQYF. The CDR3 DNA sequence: TGCAGCGGGGGGACTAGCGGGAGTTACGAGCAGTACTTC.

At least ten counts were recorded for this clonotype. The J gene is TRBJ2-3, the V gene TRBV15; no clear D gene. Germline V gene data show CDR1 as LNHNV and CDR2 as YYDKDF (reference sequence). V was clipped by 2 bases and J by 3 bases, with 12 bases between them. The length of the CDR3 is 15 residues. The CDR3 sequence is CATSRFRSPTDTQYF. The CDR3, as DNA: TGTGCCACCAGCAGATTCCGCAGTCCGACAGATACGCAGTATTTT. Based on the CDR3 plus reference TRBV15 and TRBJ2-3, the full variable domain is DAMVIQNPRYQVTQFGKPVTLSCSQTLNHNVMYWYQQKSSQAPKLLFHYYDKDFNNEADTPDNFQSRRPNTSFCFLDIRSPGLGDTAMYLCATSRFRSPTDTQYFGPGTRLTVL.

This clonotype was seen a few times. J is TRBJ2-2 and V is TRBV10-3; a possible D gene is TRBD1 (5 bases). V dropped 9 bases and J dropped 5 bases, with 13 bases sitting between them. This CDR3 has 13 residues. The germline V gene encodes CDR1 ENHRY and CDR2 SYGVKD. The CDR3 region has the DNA TGTGCCATGGGGCTGACGGAGACCGGGGAGCTGTTTTTT. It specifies CAMGLTETGELFF.

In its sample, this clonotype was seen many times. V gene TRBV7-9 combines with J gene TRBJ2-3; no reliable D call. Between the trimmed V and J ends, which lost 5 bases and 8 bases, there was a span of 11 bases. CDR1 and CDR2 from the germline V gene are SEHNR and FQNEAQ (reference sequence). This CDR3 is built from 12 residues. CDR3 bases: TGTGCCAGCAGCCAGGTAGAATTTACGCAGTATTTT. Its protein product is CASSQVEFTQYF.

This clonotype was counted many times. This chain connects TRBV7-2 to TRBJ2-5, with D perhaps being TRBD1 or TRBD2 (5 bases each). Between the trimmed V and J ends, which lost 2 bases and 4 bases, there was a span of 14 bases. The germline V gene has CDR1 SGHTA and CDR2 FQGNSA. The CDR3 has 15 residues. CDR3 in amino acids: CASSLTLGGPETQYF. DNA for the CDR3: TGTGCCAGCAGCTTAACTCTTGGGGGTCCAGAGACCCAGTACTTC.

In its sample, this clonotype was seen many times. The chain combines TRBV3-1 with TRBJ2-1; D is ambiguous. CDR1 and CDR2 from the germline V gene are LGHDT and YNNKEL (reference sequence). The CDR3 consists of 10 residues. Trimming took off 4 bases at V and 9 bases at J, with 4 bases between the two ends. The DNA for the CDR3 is TGTGCCAGCAGCCCGGCTGAGCAGTTCTTC. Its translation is CASSPAEQFF.

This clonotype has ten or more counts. CDR3 residues: CASRQESYEKLFF. CDR3 nucleotides: TGTGCCAGCAGACAGGAGTCTTATGAAAAACTGTTTTTT. The chain couples TRBV25-1 to TRBJ1-4, with a possible D match to TRBD1 (5 bases). Trimming took 6 bases from V and 6 from J, leaving 11 bases between them. This CDR3 comprises 13 residues. Germline V gene sequence: CDR1 MGHDK, CDR2 SYGVNS.

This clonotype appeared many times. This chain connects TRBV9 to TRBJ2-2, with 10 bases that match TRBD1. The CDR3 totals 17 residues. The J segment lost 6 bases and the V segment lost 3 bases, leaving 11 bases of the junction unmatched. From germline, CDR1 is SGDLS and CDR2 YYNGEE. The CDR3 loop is CASSAYPRQGAPGELFF. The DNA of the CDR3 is TGTGCCAGCAGCGCCTACCCAAGACAGGGGGCCCCCGGGGAGCTGTTTTTT.

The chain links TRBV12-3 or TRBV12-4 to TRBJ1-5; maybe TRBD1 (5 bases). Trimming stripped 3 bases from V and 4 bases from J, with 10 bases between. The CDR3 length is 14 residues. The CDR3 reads CASSFAEGNQPQHF. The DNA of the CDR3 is TGTGCCAGCAGTTTCGCGGAGGGGAATCAGCCCCAGCATTTT.

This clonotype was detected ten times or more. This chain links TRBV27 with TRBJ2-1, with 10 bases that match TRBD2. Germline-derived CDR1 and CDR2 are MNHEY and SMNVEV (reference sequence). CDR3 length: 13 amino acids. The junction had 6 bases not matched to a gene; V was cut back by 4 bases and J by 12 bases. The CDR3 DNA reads TGTGCCAGCAGTTCCCCATTAGCGGGGGGGCAGTTCTTC. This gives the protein CASSSPLAGGQFF.